Listed below are T cell receptor beta chains from one sample, sequenced in a study of blood T cell repertoires in COVID-19. Only in-frame clones appear in the TCRdb table, and some are missing; sequencing was by immunoSEQ multiplex PCR. This table holds a few hundred thousand clones, approximately 81% found once. The source material was peripheral blood. These receptors came from a woman younger than 35 with acute or convalescent COVID-19. Each CDR3 is given with its conserved first and last residue. Fields, in order: clone size, D gene, V gene, J gene, CDR3 protein, CDR3 DNA. A D gene is named only where the DNA matches it firmly. A row's size may be missing; if present it is once, few, many or a size class.

-	-	TRBV30	TRBJ1-1	CAWSVPGVPPPAFF	TGTGCCTGGAGTGTACCGGGGGTCCCGCCTCCGGCTTTCTTT
-	-	TRBV10-1	TRBJ1-3	CASSEPQGESWGNTIYF	TGCGCCAGCAGTGAGCCCCAGGGTGAGTCGTGGGGAAACACCATATATTTT
-	-	TRBV5-6	TRBJ1-1	CASSLVLGSTEAFF	TGTGCCAGCAGCTTGGTCTTGGGGAGCACTGAAGCTTTCTTT
few	TRBD2	TRBV7-2	TRBJ2-3	CASSPDLAGSSTDTQYF	TGTGCCAGCAGCCCGGATCTAGCGGGGTCTAGCACAGATACGCAGTATTTT
-	-	TRBV30	TRBJ1-1	CAWSLPGQTITEAFF	TGTGCCTGGAGTCTCCCCGGACAGACTATCACTGAAGCTTTCTTT
-	TRBD2	TRBV29-1	TRBJ2-1	CSVERAVGLLAGGFLGEQFF	TGCAGCGTTGAAAGGGCCGTAGGTCTTCTAGCGGGAGGTTTTTTGGGTGAGCAGTTCTTC
-	TRBD1	TRBV30	TRBJ1-6	CAWSVYRGIYNSPLHF	TGTGCCTGGAGTGTATACAGGGGGATCTATAATTCACCCCTCCACTTT
-	TRBD1	TRBV27	TRBJ2-3	CASSLSGTGGNPDTQYF	TGTGCCAGCAGTTTATCGGGGACAGGGGGGAATCCAGATACGCAGTATTTT
-	TRBD1	TRBV25-1	TRBJ2-7	CASAEGQATPQVYEQYF	TGTGCCAGCGCCGAAGGACAGGCCACCCCACAAGTCTACGAGCAGTACTTC
-	TRBD2	TRBV6-5	TRBJ2-1	CASSWVSGLAGSEQFF	TGTGCCAGCAGTTGGGTCTCGGGACTAGCGGGATCTGAGCAGTTCTTC
-	TRBD1	TRBV11-1	TRBJ2-7	CASSTRQGGTGEQYF	TGTGCCAGCAGCACCCGACAGGGGGGGACGGGGGAGCAGTACTTC
few	TRBD1	TRBV27	TRBJ2-1	CASSPRTGAYNEQFF	TGTGCCAGCAGTCCTAGGACAGGGGCGTACAATGAGCAGTTCTTC
-	TRBD2	TRBV15	TRBJ2-1	CATSRSATSGRNNEQFF	TGTGCCACCAGCAGAAGTGCCACTAGCGGGAGGAACAATGAGCAGTTCTTC
-	-	TRBV30	TRBJ2-5	CACGGAETQYF	TGTGCGTGCGGTGGGGCGGAGACCCAGTACTTC
-	TRBD1	TRBV6-5	TRBJ1-5	CASSWTGNQPQHF	TGTGCCAGCAGTTGGACAGGGAATCAGCCCCAGCATTTT
-	-	TRBV19	TRBJ1-2	CASSILARDIRGYTF	TGTGCCAGTAGTATTTTAGCCCGGGACATCCGGGGCTACACCTTC
-	-	TRBV15	TRBJ1-1	CATSRDSSTVGEAFF	TGTGCCACCAGCAGAGATAGTTCGACAGTAGGTGAAGCTTTCTTT
-	-	TRBV14	TRBJ1-2	CASSSRDYGYTF	TGTGCCAGCAGCTCCCGGGACTATGGCTACACCTTC
-	-	TRBV5-1	TRBJ2-1	CASTPGSPPSNEQFF	TGCGCCAGCACCCCCGGGAGTCCCCCTTCAAATGAGCAGTTCTTC
-	-	TRBV7-8	TRBJ1-5	CASSPGHQNQPQHF	TGTGCCAGCAGCCCGGGACACCAGAATCAGCCCCAGCATTTT
-	TRBD1	TRBV19	TRBJ1-5	CASSITGDQPQHF	TGTGCCAGTAGTATAACAGGGGATCAGCCCCAGCATTTT
-	-	TRBV5-8	TRBJ1-2	CASSLAGYGYTF	TGTGCCAGCAGCTTGGCAGGATATGGCTACACCTTC
-	TRBD1	TRBV5-6	TRBJ1-5	CASSLGPQGDQPQHF	TGTGCCAGCAGCTTGGGCCCCCAGGGGGATCAGCCCCAGCATTTT
-	TRBD1	TRBV28	TRBJ1-4	CASSSGQEGEKLFF	TGTGCCAGCAGTTCGGGACAGGAGGGCGAAAAACTGTTTTTT